This T cell receptor (beta chain) is from a study of CD8+ T cells in alopecia areata. About the study: Oral tofacitinib (5 to 10 mg twice daily) was administered to treated patients. Tofacitinib administration persisted for 6 to 18 months, succeeded by 6 months off drug. Notes on the study in general: Tissue-resident alphabeta T cells belonging to normal skin likewise get sequenced within scalp specimens. Persistence of many expanded lesional clones was seen in scalp and blood during tofacitinib.

Specified treatment: oral pan-JAK inhibitor, 5-10 mg twice daily. Samples from alopecia areata patients were lesional scalp punch biopsies and peripheral blood. Extraction of RNA preceded its reverse transcription into cDNA, which served as the sequencing template. Produced via immunoSEQ multiplex PCR; TCRdb's table is partial and in-frame only. The sample lists about 6,900 clones; approximately 68% were seen once. The CDR3 loop spans 16 amino acids. The V and J ends lost 1 base and 6 bases respectively, with 17 bases between them. CDR1 is SNHLY, CDR2 FYNNEI, per germline. By proportion, this clone is large. The target antigen is unknown.

This receptor was taken from a human donor with alopecia areata. The starting material was skin, obtained at week 4, from a patient treated with tofacitinib. V and J are TRBV2 and TRBJ2-3; a possible D gene is TRBD2 (6 bases). For the CDR3, the DNA is TGTGCCAGCAGTGAAGATTGGTTTGCAGGGAGGGATACGCAGTATTTT. Translation gives CASSEDWFAGRDTQYF.